What follows describes a single T cell receptor beta chain. The antigen remains undetermined. The PCR was carried out with 60 Vbeta primers and 13 Jbeta primers. Some clones are missing from TCRdb's copy, which holds only in-frame ones; the method was immunoSEQ multiplex PCR. There are 200,000 to 250,000 clones in the sample; approximately 83% occur only once, and more than 8.5% lies in the top ten. These data belong to a study of cytomegalovirus exposure and HLA in healthy donors. Notes on the study in general: Among TCR beta chains of equal frequency, HLA-associated ones were more clonally expanded in a later analysis.

The CDR3 covers 15 residues. Germline V gene data show CDR1 as LGHNA and CDR2 as YNFKEQ. The chain employs TRBV4-2 and TRBJ2-5, with D possibly TRBD2 on 5 matching bases. The J call may be wrong; the DNA end is better matched by TRBJ2-7. The specimen sequenced was PBMCs. The origin of this receptor is a woman in her 50s in good health and CMV-seropositive. The CDR3 reads CASTPVGNRAHEQYF. The CDR3 coding sequence is TGTGCCAGCACCCCCGTCGGGAATCGAGCCCACGAGCAGTACTTC.